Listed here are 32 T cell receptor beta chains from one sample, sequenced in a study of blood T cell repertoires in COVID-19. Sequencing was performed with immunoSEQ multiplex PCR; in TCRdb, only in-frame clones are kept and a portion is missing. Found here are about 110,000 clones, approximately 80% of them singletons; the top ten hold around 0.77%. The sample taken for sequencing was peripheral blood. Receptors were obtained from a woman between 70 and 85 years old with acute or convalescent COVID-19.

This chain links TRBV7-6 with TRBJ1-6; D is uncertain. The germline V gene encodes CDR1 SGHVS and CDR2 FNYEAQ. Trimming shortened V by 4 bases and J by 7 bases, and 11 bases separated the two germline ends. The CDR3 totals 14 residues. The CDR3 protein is CASSSAQANSPLHF. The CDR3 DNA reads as TGTGCCAGCAGCTCCGCGCAGGCCAATTCACCCCTCCACTTT. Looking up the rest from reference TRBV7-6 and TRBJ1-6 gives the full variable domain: GAGVSQSPRYKVTKRGQDVALRCDPISGHVSLYWYRQALGQGPEFLTYFNYEAQQDKSGLPNDRFSAERPEGSISTLTIQRTEQRDSAMYRCASSSAQANSPLHFGNGTRLTVT.

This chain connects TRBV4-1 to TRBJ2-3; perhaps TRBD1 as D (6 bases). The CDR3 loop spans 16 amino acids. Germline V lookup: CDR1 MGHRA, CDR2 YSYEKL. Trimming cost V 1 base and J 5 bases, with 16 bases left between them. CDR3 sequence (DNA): TGCGCCAGCAGCCAAGGCTTAATGGGGGCGCTAGATACGCAGTATTTT. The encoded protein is CASSQGLMGALDTQYF.

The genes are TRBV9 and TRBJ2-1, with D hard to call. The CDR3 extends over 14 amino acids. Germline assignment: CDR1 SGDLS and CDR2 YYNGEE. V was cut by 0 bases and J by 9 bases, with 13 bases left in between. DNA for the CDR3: TGTGCCAGCAGCGTAGATAGTTGGGTAGCTGAGCAGTTCTTC. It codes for CASSVDSWVAEQFF.

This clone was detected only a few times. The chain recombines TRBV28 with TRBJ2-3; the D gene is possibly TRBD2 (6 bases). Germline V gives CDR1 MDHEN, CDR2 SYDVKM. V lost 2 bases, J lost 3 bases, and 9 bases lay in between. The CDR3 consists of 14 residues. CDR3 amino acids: CASSLPLATDTQYF. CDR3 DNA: TGTGCCAGCAGTTTACCCCTAGCGACAGATACGCAGTATTTT.

For the CDR3, the DNA is TGTGCCTGGAGTGTGGACACCCACTATGGCTACACCTTC. Residues: CAWSVDTHYGYTF. The V gene is TRBV30, the J gene TRBJ1-2; tentative D call: TRBD1 (5 bases). Trimming removed 0 bases at V and 3 bases at J, with 8 bases between. The CDR3 extends over 13 amino acids. The germline V gene encodes CDR1 GTSNPN and CDR2 SVGIG (reference sequence).

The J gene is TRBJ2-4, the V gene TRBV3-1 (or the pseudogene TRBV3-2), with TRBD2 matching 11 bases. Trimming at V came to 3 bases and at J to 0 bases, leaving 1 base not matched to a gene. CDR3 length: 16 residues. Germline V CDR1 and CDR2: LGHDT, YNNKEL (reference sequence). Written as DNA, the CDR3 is TGTGCCAGCAGCCAGACTAGCGGGGTAGCCAAAAACATTCAGTACTTC. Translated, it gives CASSQTSGVAKNIQYF.

CDR3 residues: CASKVSGRAEGNEQFF. Written as DNA, the CDR3 is TGTGCCAGCAAGGTGAGCGGGAGGGCAGAAGGCAATGAGCAGTTCTTC. The chain links TRBV28 to TRBJ2-1; 10 bases align to TRBD2. The CDR3 runs to 16 residues. The germline gives CDR1 MDHEN, CDR2 SYDVKM. Germline trimming cut 7 bases from V and 6 bases from J; bases unmatched to any gene: 12.

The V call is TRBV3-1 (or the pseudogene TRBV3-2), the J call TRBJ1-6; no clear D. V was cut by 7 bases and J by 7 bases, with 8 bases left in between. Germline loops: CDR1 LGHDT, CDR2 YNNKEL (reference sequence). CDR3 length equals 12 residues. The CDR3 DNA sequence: TGTGCCAGCAAACAGATGAATTCACCCCTCCACTTT. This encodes CASKQMNSPLHF.

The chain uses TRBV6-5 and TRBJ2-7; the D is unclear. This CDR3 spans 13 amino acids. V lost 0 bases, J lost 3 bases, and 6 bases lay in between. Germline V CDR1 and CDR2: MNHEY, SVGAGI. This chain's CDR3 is CASSYSASYEQYF. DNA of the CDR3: TGTGCCAGCAGTTACTCCGCCAGCTACGAGCAGTACTTC.

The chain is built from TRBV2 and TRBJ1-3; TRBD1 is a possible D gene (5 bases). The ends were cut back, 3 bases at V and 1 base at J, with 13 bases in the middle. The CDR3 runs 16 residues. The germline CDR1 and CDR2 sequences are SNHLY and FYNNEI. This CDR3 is CASSEGRAASGNTIYF. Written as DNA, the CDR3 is TGTGCCAGCAGTGAGGGCAGGGCGGCATCTGGAAACACCATATATTTT.

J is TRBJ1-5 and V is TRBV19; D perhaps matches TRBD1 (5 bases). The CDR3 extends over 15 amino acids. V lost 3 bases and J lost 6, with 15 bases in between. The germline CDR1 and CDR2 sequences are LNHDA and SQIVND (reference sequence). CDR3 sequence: CASSINPRVSQPQHF. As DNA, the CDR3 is TGTGCCAGTAGTATTAATCCCAGGGTTAGTCAGCCCCAGCATTTT.

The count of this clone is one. CDR3 DNA: TGTGCCAGCAGCTCGTTGACCGGGACAGCGAACACTGAAGCTTTCTTT. It codes for CASSSLTGTANTEAFF. The chain links TRBV27 to TRBJ1-1; 7 bases map to TRBD1. This CDR3 spans 16 amino acids. The ends lost 6 bases at V and 1 base at J; junction bases unmatched: 11. CDR1 is MNHEY and CDR2 is SMNVEV in the germline V gene (reference sequence).

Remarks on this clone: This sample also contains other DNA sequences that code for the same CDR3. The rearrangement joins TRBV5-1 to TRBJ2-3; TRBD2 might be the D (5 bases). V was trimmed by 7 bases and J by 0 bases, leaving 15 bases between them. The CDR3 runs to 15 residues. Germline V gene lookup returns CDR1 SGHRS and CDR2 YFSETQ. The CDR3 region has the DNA TGCGCCAGCTCTCTCGGAGGCCCTAGCACAGATACGCAGTATTTT. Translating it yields CASSLGGPSTDTQYF.

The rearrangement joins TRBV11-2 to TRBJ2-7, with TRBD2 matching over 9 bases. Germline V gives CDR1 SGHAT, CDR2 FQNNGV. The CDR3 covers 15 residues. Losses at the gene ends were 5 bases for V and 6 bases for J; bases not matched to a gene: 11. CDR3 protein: CASSQSAGTSFEQYF. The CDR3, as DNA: TGTGCCAGCAGCCAAAGTGCCGGGACTAGCTTCGAGCAGTACTTC.

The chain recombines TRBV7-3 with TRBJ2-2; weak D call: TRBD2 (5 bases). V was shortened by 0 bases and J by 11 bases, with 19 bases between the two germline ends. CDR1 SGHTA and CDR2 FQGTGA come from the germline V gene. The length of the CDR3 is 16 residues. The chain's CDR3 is CASSLTSGGRSYELFF. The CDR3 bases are TGTGCCAGCAGCTTAACCTCAGGAGGCAGGTCTTACGAGCTGTTTTTT.

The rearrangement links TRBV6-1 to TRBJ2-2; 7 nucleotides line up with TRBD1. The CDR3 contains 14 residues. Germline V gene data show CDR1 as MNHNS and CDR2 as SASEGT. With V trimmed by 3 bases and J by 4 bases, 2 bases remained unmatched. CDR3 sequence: CASSEPGGTGELFF. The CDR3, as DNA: TGTGCCAGCAGTGAGCCAGGGGGCACCGGGGAGCTGTTTTTT.

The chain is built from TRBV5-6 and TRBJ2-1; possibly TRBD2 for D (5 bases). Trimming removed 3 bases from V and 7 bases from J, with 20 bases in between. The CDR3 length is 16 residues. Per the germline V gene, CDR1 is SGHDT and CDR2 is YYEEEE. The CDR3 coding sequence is TGTGCCAGCAGCTCGGCTTGGGGAGACAACGCAAATGAGCAGTTCTTC. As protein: CASSSAWGDNANEQFF.

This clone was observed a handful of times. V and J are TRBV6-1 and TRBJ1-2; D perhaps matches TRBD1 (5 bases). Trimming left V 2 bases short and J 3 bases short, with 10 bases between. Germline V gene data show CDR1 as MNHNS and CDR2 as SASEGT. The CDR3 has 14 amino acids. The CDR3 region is CASSEQGGDYGYTF. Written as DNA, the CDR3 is TGTGCCAGCAGTGAACAGGGAGGGGACTATGGCTACACCTTC.

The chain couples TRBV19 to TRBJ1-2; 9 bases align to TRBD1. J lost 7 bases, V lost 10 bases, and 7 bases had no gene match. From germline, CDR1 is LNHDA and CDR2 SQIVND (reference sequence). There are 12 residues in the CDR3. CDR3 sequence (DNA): TGTGCCACCTCCGGGACAGGGTTTGGCTACACCTTC. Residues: CATSGTGFGYTF.

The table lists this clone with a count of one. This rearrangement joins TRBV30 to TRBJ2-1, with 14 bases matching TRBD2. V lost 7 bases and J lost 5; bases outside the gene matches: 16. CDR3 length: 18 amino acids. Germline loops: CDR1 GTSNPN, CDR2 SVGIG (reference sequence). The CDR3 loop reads CALNPGTSGRGGHNEQFF. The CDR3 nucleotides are TGTGCCTTAAACCCCGGGACTAGCGGGAGAGGGGGGCACAATGAGCAGTTCTTC.

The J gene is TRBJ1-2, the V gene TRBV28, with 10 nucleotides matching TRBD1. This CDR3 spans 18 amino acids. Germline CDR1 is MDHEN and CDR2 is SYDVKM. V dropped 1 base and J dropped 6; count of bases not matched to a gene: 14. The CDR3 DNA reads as TGTGCCAGCAGTTTATTTGGGACAGGGGATTTAGCGATGGATGGCTACACCTTC. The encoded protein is CASSLFGTGDLAMDGYTF.

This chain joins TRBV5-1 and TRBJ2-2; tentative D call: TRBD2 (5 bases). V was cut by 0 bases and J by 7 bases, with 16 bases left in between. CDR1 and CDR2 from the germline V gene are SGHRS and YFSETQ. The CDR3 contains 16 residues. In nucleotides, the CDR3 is TGCGCCAGCAGCTTGGCCTTGAGGGTTGCCGGCGGGGAGCTGTTTTTT. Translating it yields CASSLALRVAGGELFF.

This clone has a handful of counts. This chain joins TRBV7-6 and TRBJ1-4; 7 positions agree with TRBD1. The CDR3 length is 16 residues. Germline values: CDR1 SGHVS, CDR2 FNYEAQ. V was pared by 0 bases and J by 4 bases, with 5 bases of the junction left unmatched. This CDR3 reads CASSLAPTGSNEKLFF. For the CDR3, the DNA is TGTGCCAGCAGCTTAGCGCCGACAGGGAGTAATGAAAAACTGTTTTTT. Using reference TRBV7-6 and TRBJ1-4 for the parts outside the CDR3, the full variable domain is GAGVSQSPRYKVTKRGQDVALRCDPISGHVSLYWYRQALGQGPEFLTYFNYEAQQDKSGLPNDRFSAERPEGSISTLTIQRTEQRDSAMYRCASSLAPTGSNEKLFFGSGTQLSVL.

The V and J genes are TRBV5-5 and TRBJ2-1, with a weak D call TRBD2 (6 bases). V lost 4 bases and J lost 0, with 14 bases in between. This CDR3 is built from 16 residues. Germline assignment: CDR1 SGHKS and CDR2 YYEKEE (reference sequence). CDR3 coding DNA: TGTGCCAGCAGCGCCACCGGGACTGGCTCCTACAATGAGCAGTTCTTC. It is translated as CASSATGTGSYNEQFF. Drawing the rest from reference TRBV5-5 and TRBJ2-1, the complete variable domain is DAGVTQSPTHLIKTRGQQVTLRCSPISGHKSVSWYQQVLGQGPQFIFQYYEKEERGRGNFPDRFSARQFPNYSSELNVNALLLGDSALYLCASSATGTGSYNEQFFGPGTRLTVL.

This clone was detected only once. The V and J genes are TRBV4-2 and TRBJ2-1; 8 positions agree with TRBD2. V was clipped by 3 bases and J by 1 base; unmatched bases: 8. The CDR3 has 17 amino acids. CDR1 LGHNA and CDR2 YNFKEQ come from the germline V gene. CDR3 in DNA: TGTGCCAGCAGCCACCCCCCCGCGGGGGGTTCCTACAATGAGCAGTTCTTC. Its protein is CASSHPPAGGSYNEQFF.

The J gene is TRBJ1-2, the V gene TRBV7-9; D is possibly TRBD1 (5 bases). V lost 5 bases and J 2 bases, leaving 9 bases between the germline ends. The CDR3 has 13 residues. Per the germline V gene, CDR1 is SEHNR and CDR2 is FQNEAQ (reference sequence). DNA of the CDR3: TGTGCCAGCAGCCCCCGGACAAACTATGGCTACACCTTC. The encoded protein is CASSPRTNYGYTF.

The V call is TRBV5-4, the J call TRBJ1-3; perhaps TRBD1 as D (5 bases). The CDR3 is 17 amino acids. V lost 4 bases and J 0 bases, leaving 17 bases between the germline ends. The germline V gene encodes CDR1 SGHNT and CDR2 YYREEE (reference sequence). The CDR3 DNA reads TGTGCCAGCAGCCCGGGGGGGAGGGGAGCCTCTGGAAACACCATATATTTT. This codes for CASSPGGRGASGNTIYF.

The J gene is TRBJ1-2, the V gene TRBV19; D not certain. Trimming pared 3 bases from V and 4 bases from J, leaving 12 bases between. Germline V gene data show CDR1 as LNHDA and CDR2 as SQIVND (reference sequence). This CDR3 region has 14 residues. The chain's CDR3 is CASSIPQALYGYTF. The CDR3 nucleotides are TGTGCCAGTAGTATCCCCCAGGCACTCTATGGCTACACCTTC.

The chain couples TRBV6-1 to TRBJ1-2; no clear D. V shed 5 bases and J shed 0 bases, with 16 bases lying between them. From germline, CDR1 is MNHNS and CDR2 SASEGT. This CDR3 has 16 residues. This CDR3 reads CASSQGLAQTNYGYTF. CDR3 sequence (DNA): TGTGCCAGCAGTCAAGGGTTAGCGCAAACTAACTATGGCTACACCTTC.

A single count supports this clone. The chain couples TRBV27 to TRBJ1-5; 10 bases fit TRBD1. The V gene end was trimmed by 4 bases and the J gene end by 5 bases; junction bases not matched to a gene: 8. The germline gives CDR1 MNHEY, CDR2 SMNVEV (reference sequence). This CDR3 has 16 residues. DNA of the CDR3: TGTGCCAGCAGTTCTACAGACAGGGGGCCGGATCAGCCCCAGCATTTT. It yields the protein CASSSTDRGPDQPQHF.

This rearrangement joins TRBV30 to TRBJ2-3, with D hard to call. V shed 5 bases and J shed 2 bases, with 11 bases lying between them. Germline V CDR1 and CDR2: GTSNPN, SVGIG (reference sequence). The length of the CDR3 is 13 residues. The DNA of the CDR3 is TGTGCCTGGCTCGGTCGATCCACAGATACGCAGTATTTT. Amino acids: CAWLGRSTDTQYF.

CDR3 nucleotides: TGCAGCGTTGGAGAAGGGGCCCAAGAGACCCAGTACTTC. Residues: CSVGEGAQETQYF. V and J are TRBV29-1 and TRBJ2-5; D is perhaps TRBD1 (5 bases). Per germline, CDR1 SQVTM and CDR2 ANQGSEA. Trimming cost V 4 bases and J 1 base, with 10 bases left between them. The CDR3 totals 13 residues.